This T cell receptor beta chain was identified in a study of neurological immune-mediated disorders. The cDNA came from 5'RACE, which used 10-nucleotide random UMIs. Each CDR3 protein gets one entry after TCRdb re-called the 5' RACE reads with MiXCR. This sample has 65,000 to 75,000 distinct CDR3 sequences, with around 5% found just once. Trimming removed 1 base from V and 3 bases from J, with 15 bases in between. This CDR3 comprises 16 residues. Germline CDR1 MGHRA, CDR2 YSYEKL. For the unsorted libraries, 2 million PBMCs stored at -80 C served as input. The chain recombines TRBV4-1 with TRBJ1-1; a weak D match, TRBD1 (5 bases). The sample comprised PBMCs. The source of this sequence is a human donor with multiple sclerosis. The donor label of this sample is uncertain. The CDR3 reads CASSQGWGGKYTEAFF. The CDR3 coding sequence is TGCGCCAGCAGCCAAGGTTGGGGGGGGAAGTACACTGAAGCTTTCTTT.